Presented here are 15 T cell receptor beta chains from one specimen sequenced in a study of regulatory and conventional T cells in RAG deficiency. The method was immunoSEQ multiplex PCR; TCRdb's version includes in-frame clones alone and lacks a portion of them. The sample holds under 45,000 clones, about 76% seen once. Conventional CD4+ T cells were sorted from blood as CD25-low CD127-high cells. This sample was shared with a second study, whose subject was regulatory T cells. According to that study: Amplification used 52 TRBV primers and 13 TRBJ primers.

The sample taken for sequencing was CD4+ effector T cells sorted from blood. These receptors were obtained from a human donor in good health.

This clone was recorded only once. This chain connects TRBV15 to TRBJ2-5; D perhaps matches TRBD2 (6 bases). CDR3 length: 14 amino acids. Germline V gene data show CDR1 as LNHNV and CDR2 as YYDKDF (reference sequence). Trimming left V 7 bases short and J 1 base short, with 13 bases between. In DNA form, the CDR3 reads TGTGCCACCAACCCGGGACTCCTCCAAGAGACCCAGTACTTC. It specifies CATNPGLLQETQYF.

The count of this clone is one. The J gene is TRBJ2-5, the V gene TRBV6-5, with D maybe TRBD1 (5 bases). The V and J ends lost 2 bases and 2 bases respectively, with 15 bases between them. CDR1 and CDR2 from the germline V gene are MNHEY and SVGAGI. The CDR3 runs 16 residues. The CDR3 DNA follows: TGTGCCAGCAGTTACCCTAATGGGGCAGGGCAAGAGACCCAGTACTTC. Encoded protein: CASSYPNGAGQETQYF.

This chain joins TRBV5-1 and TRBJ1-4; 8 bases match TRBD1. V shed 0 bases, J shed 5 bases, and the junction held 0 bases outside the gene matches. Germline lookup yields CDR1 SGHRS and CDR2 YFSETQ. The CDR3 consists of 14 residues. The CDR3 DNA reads TGCGCCAGCAGCTTGGGACAGGGGAATGAAAAACTGTTTTTT. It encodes CASSLGQGNEKLFF.

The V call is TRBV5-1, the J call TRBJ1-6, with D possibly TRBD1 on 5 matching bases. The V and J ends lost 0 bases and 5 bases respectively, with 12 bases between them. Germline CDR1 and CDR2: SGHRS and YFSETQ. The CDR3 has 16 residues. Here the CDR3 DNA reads TGCGCCAGCAGCTTGGGTTGGGACCGGAATAATTCACCCCTCCACTTT. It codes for CASSLGWDRNNSPLHF.

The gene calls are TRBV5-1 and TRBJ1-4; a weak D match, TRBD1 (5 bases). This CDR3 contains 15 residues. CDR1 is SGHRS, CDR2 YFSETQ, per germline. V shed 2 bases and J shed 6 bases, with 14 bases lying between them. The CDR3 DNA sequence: TGCGCCAGCAGCTTTGGTGGGGCGCGAGATGAAAAACTGTTTTTT. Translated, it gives CASSFGGARDEKLFF.

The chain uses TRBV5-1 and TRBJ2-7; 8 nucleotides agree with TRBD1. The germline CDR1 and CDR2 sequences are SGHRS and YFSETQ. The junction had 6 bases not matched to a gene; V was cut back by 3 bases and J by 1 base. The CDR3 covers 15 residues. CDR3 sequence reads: CASSWQGARSYEQYF. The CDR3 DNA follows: TGCGCCAGCAGCTGGCAGGGGGCGAGGTCCTACGAGCAGTACTTC.

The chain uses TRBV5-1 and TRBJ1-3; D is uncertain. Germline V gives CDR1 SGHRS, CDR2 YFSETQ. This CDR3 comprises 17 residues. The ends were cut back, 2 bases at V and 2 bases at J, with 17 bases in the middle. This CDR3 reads CASSFMGPLEAGNTIYF. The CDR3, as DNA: TGCGCCAGCAGCTTCATGGGCCCTCTGGAGGCTGGAAACACCATATATTTT.

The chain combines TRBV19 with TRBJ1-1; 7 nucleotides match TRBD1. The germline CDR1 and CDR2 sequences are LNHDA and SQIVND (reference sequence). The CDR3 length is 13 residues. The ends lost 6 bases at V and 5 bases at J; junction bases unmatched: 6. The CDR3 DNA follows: TGTGCCAGTAGCCAGGGACAGAGGACTGAAGCTTTCTTT. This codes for CASSQGQRTEAFF.

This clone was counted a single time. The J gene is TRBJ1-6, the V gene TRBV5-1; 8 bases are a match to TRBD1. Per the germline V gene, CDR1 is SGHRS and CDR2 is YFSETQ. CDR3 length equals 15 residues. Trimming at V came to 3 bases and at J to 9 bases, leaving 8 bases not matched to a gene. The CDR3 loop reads CASSSETGAGSPLHF. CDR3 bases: TGCGCCAGCAGCTCCGAGACAGGGGCAGGTTCACCCCTCCACTTT.

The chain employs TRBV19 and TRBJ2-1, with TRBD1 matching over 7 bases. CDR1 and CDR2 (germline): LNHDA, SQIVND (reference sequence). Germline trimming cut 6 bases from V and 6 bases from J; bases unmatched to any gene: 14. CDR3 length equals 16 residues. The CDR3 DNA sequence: TGTGCCAGTAGCCGACCTACAGGGGAATACGGCAATGAGCAGTTCTTC. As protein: CASSRPTGEYGNEQFF.

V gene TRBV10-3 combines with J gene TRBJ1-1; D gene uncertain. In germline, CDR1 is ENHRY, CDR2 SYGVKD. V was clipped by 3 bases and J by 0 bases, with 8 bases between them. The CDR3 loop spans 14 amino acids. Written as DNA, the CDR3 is TGTGCCATCAGTGAAAGGGAGATGAACACTGAAGCTTTCTTT. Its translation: CAISEREMNTEAFF.

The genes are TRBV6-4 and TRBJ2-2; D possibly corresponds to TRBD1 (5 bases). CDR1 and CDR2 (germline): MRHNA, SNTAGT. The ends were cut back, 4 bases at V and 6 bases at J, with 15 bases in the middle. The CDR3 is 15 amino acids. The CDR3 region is CASSAYSGSSGELFF. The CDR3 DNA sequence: TGTGCCAGCAGTGCCTATTCAGGGTCATCCGGGGAGCTGTTTTTT.

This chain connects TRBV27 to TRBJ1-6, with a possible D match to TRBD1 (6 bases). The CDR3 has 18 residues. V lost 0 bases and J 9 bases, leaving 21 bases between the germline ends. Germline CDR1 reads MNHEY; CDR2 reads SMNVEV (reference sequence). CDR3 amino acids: CASSLSEGQRIGSSPLHF. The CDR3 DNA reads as TGTGCCAGCAGTTTATCGGAAGGACAGCGGATTGGAAGTTCACCCCTCCACTTT.

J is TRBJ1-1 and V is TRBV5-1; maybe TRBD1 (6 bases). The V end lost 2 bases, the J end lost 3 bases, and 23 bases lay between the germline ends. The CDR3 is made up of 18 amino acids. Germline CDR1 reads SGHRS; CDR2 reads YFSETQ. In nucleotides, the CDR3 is TGCGCCAGCAGCTTCGGTTTCGGGGGCCTGGCCGTCTACACTGAAGCTTTCTTT. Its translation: CASSFGFGGLAVYTEAFF.

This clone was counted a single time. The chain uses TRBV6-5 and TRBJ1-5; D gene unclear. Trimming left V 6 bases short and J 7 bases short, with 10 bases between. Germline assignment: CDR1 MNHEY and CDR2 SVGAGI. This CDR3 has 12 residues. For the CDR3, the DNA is TGTGCCAGCAGACCCGAGGGACAGCCCCAGCATTTT. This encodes CASRPEGQPQHF.